Each of the 7 T cell receptor beta chains below was sequenced from the same sample in a study of shared clonotypes between healthy human individuals. The method was immunoSEQ multiplex PCR; TCRdb's version includes in-frame clones alone and lacks a portion of them. The sample gives just under 350,000 clones, less than 75% of which show up once; more than 9% is in the top ten. Source material: memory CD4+ T cells sorted from blood. As for subset: CD45RA-negative fraction. The origin of the receptors is a man under 40 in good health.

V usage is TRBV18 and J usage is TRBJ2-1; tentative D call: TRBD2 (6 bases). Germline lookup yields CDR1 KGHSH and CDR2 LQKENI. CDR3 length equals 13 residues. V was shortened by 6 bases and J by 2 bases, with 8 bases between the two germline ends. CDR3 DNA sequence: TGTGCCAGCTCCCAGCGGGCCTACAATGAGCAGTTCTTC. This codes for CASSQRAYNEQFF.

This clone was observed a few times. The gene calls are TRBV5-4 and TRBJ2-1, with D possibly being TRBD2 (6 bases). V was cut by 4 bases and J by 4 bases, with 18 bases left in between. CDR1 is SGHNT and CDR2 is YYREEE in the germline V gene (reference sequence). The CDR3 totals 16 residues. The CDR3 loop is CASSARRMGGYNEQFF. CDR3 DNA sequence: TGTGCCAGCAGCGCCAGACGAATGGGGGGATACAATGAGCAGTTCTTC.

The chain links TRBV7-2 to TRBJ1-6; unclear D gene. The CDR3 consists of 14 residues. Germline-derived CDR1 and CDR2 are SGHTA and FQGNSA. V lost 1 base to trimming and J lost 7 bases, with 8 bases between them. This CDR3 reads CASSLVPLNSPLHF. The CDR3 region has the DNA TGTGCCAGCAGCTTAGTCCCACTGAATTCACCCCTCCACTTT.

This clone was detected only a few times. This chain joins TRBV11-3 and TRBJ2-1; 11 bases map to TRBD2. The V gene end was trimmed by 1 base and the J gene end by 7 bases; junction bases not matched to a gene: 9. Germline CDR1 and CDR2: SGHNT and YENEEA. The CDR3 sequence is 17 residues long. The CDR3 coding sequence is TGTGCCAGCAGCTTAGGCTTACTAGCGGGAGCTAAAAATGAGCAGTTCTTC. Its translation is CASSLGLLAGAKNEQFF. Complete variable domain (other parts from reference TRBV11-3 and TRBJ2-1): EAGVVQSPRYKIIEKKQPVAFWCNPISGHNTLYWYLQNLGQGPELLIRYENEEAVDDSQLPKDRFSAERLKGVDSTLKIQPAELGDSAVYLCASSLGLLAGAKNEQFFGPGTRLTVL.

Regarding this clone: The same CDR3 arises from other DNA sequences in this sample as well. The genes are TRBV18 and TRBJ2-2; D not certain. V shed 2 bases and J shed 4 bases, with 5 bases lying between them. CDR3 length equals 13 residues. Germline CDR1 and CDR2: KGHSH and LQKENI. The CDR3 spells CASSPTSTGELFF. For the CDR3, the DNA is TGTGCCAGCTCACCAACCTCCACCGGGGAGCTGTTTTTT.

The gene calls are TRBV5-4 and TRBJ2-2; 7 bases map to TRBD2. The germline gives CDR1 SGHNT, CDR2 YYREEE (reference sequence). The CDR3 has 15 residues. V lost 1 base and J lost 5; bases outside the gene matches: 5. Here the CDR3 reads CASSLLSSGTGELFF. CDR3 nucleotides: TGTGCCAGCAGCTTGCTGTCTAGCGGAACCGGGGAGCTGTTTTTT. The variable domain in full, completed from reference TRBV5-4 and TRBJ2-2, reads ETGVTQSPTHLIKTRGQQVTLRCSSQSGHNTVSWYQQALGQGPQFIFQYYREEENGRGNFPPRFSGLQFPNYSSELNVNALELDDSALYLCASSLLSSGTGELFFGEGSRLTVL.

The J gene is TRBJ2-5, the V gene TRBV7-9; 9 nucleotides line up with TRBD1. This CDR3 is built from 16 residues. CDR1 and CDR2 (germline): SEHNR, FQNEAQ (reference sequence). V lost 1 base, J lost 4 bases, and 7 bases stayed unmatched. CDR3 residues: CASSLVGGTGRETQYF. CDR3 in DNA: TGTGCCAGCAGCTTAGTAGGAGGGACAGGGCGAGAGACCCAGTACTTC.